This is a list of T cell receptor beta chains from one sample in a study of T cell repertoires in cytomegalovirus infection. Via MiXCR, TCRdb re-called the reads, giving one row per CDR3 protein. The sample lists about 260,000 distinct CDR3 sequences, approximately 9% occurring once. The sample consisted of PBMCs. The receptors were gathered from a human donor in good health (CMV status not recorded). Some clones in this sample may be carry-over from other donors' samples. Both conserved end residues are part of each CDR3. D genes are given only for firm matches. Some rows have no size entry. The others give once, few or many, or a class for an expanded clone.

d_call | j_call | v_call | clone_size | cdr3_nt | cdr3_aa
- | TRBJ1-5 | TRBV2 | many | TGTGCCAGCAGTGACAGCAAAAATAGCAATCAGCCCCAGCATTTT | CASSDSKNSNQPQHF
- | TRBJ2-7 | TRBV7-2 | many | TGTGCCAGCAGTCCCCGGAGGGTTTCCGAGCAGTACTTC | CASSPRRVSEQYF
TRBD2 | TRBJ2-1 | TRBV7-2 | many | TGTGCCAGCAGCTCCTTTAGCGGGGGGCTCTCCTACAATGAGCAGTTCTTC | CASSSFSGGLSYNEQFF
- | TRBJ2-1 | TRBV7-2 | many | TGTGCCAGCAGCTTACCAGCTGGAGGGCCAACGGAAGGCTCCTACAATGAGCAGTTCTTC | CASSLPAGGPTEGSYNEQFF
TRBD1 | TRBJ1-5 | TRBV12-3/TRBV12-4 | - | TGTGCCAGCAGTTGGGGACAGAAAAATCAGCCCCAGCATTTT | CASSWGQKNQPQHF
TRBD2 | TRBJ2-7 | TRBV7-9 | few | TGTGCCAGCAGTCAACCTGGACTAGCGGGAGGGGAGCAGTACTTC | CASSQPGLAGGEQYF
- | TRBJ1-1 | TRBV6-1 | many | TGTGCCAGCAGTGAAGCAAGTGGCACTGAAGCTTTCTTT | CASSEASGTEAFF
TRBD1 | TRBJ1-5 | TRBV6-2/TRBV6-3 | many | TGTGCCAGCACCCCAGGGGGCCTAAAACAGCCCCAGCATTTT | CASTPGGLKQPQHF
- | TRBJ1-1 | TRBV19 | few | TGTGCCAGTAGTATGGACAGCCACACTGAAGCTTTCTTT | CASSMDSHTEAFF
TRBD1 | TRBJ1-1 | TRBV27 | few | TGTGCCAGCAGTCTGGGACAGGGGGCTCTATCCACTGAAGCTTTCTTT | CASSLGQGALSTEAFF
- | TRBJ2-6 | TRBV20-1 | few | TGCAGTGCCCCCCCCGGGGGCTCTGGGGCCAACGTCCTGACTTTC | CSAPPGGSGANVLTF
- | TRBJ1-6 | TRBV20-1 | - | TGCGGAGTGAGGGGGGGAGTGGGAAATTCACCCCTCCACTTT | CGVRGGVGNSPLHF
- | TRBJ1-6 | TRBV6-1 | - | TGTGCCAGCAGTCAACAGGGCTTAAATTCACCCCTCCACTTT | CASSQQGLNSPLHF
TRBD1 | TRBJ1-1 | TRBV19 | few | TGTGCCAGTAGTCCGCGGACAGGGGGAATTTCTGAAGCTTTCTTT | CASSPRTGGISEAFF
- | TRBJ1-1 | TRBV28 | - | TGTGCCAGCAGTTTTGATCGCCGATTGAACACTGAAGCTTTCTTT | CASSFDRRLNTEAFF
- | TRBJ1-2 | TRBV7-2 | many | TGTGCCAGCAGCACCCAACCGTGGGTATCCAGTTATGGCTACACCTTC | CASSTQPWVSSYGYTF
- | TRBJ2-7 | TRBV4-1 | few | TGCGCCAGCAGCCGCGTTCTCTCCTACGAGCAGTACTTC | CASSRVLSYEQYF
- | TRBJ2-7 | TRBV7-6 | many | TGTGCCAGCAGCTTGGTTGGAGGTTACGAGCAGTACTTC | CASSLVGGYEQYF
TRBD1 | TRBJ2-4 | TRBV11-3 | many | TGTGCCAGCAGCCTGGGACAGGGCCAAAACATTCAGTACTTC | CASSLGQGQNIQYF
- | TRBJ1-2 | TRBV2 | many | TGTGCCAGCAGTGAAGCAGGGTTGTATGGCTACACCTTC | CASSEAGLYGYTF
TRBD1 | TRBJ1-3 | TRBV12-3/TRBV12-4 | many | TGTGCCAGCAGTCCTATGGACAGGGCACCTGGAAACACCATATATTTT | CASSPMDRAPGNTIYF
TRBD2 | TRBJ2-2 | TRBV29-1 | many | TGCAGCGCCTCCCTAGCGGGGGCGAACACCGGGGAGCTGTTTTTT | CSASLAGANTGELFF
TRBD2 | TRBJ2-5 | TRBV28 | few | TGTGCCAGCAACATGGGGGGGACCGTCGAGACCCAGTACTTC | CASNMGGTVETQYF
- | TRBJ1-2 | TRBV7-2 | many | TGTGCCAGCAGCTTAGCCGCGGACAACAACTATGGCTACACCTTC | CASSLAADNNYGYTF
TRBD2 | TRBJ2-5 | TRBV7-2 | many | TGTGCCAGCAGCTTTCGAGCCCCCAGCGGGGGTTTCGGTCAAGAGACCCAGTACTTC | CASSFRAPSGGFGQETQYF
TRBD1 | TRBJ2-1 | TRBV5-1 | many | TGCGCCAGCAGCTTAACCGGGACAGGGATTAATGAGCAGTTCTTC | CASSLTGTGINEQFF
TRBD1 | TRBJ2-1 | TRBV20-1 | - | TGCAGTGCACGGACAGGGTTCGGGAAAGGCAATGAGCAGTTCTTC | CSARTGFGKGNEQFF
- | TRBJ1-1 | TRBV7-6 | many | TGTGCCAGCAGTCCTCCAGGGGCGACTGAAGCTTTCTTT | CASSPPGATEAFF
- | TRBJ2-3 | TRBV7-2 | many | TGTGCCAGCAGCCTTTCCGGGGGCCGCACAGATACGCAGTATTTT | CASSLSGGRTDTQYF
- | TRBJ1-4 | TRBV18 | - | TGTGCCAGCTCACAAGCTGCAACTAATGAAAAACTGTTTTTT | CASSQAATNEKLFF
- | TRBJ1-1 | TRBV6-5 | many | TGTGCCAGCAGTTTGGGGGTCGGCGGTGTGGCTTTCTTT | CASSLGVGGVAFF
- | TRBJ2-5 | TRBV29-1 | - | TGCAGCGTTGAAATTTCGGGCGGTGAGACCCAGTACTTC | CSVEISGGETQYF
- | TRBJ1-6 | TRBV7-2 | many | TGTGCCAGCAGCTTAGAAGGGGGAGGGGTATCACCCCTCCACTTT | CASSLEGGGVSPLHF
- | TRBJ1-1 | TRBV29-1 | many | TGCAGCGTCGCAGACGCTGAAGCTTTCTTT | CSVADAEAFF
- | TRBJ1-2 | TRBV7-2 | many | TGTGCCAGCAGCTCTACGGGAGGTGCCCACACCTTC | CASSSTGGAHTF
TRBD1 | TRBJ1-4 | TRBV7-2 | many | TGTGCCAGCAGTTTAGACAGGGGAGGCGGTGAAAAACTGTTTTTT | CASSLDRGGGEKLFF
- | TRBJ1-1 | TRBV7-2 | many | TGTGCCAGCAGCGGAGGGGATAGTATGAGGAGGAACACTGAAGCTTTCTTT | CASSGGDSMRRNTEAFF
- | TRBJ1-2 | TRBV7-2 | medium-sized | TGTGCCAGCAGCTTAGCTGCATCATTCCGCCGTAACTATGGCTACACCTTC | CASSLAASFRRNYGYTF
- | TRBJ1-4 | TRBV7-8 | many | TGTGCCAGCAGCTTAGAGGGGGTTTTTAGTGAAAAACTGTTTTTT | CASSLEGVFSEKLFF
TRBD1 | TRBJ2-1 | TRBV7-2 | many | TGTGCCAGCAGCTCTGGACAGGGCGATGAGCAGTTCTTC | CASSSGQGDEQFF
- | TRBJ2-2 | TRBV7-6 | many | TGTGCCAGCAGCTCAGAGGGGAACACCGGGGAGCTGTTTTTT | CASSSEGNTGELFF
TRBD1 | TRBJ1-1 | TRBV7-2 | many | TGTGCCAGCAGCTTCCTAGGACAGGGTTTCACTGAAGCTTTCTTT | CASSFLGQGFTEAFF